These 2 T cell receptor beta chains originate from one sample sequenced in a study of cytomegalovirus exposure and HLA in healthy donors. This PCR relied on a set of 60 Vbeta primers and 13 Jbeta primers. Using immunoSEQ multiplex PCR, the repertoire was profiled, and TCRdb retains in-frame clones only, with some absent. The table has around 190,000 clones, just under 75% seen once. Sequencing was carried out using PBMCs. These receptor sequences come from a woman aged 25-40 years in good health and CMV-seropositive.

This CDR3 reads CASSSQGSYNEQFF. CDR3 bases: TGTGCCAGCAGTTCCCAGGGCTCCTACAATGAGCAGTTCTTC. The chain uses TRBV28 and TRBJ2-1, with a tentative D call TRBD1 (5 bases). This CDR3 has 14 amino acids. From germline, CDR1 is MDHEN and CDR2 SYDVKM. Trimming removed 4 bases at V and 0 bases at J, with 7 bases between.

This chain uses TRBV5-1 with TRBJ2-4; D perhaps matches TRBD1 (8 bases). V lost 3 bases and J 1 base, leaving 20 bases between the germline ends. The CDR3 has 18 residues. Looked up from germline, CDR1 is SGHRS and CDR2 is YFSETQ. The CDR3 nucleotides read TGCGCCAGCAGCTCCAAGGGAGGGCAGGGGGCGGCCAAAAACATTCAGTACTTC. Amino acid sequence: CASSSKGGQGAAKNIQYF. The full variable domain, rest sourced from reference TRBV5-1 and TRBJ2-4, is KAGVTQTPRYLIKTRGQQVTLSCSPISGHRSVSWYQQTPGQGLQFLFEYFSETQRNKGNFPGRFSGRQFSNSRSEMNVSTLELGDSALYLCASSSKGGQGAAKNIQYFGAGTRLSVL.